Shown below are 32 T cell receptor beta chains from a single sample sequenced in a study of T cells after posttransplantation cyclophosphamide. The repertoire was sequenced with immunoSEQ multiplex PCR; TCRdb's copy has only in-frame clones and lacks some. There are approximately 3,800 clones in the sample; roughly 95% occur only once, and about 0.6% lies in the top ten. The sequencing sample was made of naive CD4+ T cells sorted from PBMCs. The receptor source for this set is a man aged 45-60 years.

The chain has TRBV29-1 and TRBJ1-1, with 12 bases fitting TRBD1. CDR1 is SQVTM, CDR2 ANQGSEA, per germline. V trimming: 1 base; J trimming: 11 bases; junction bases outside the gene matches: 11. The CDR3 length is 15 residues. CDR3 sequence reads: CSVEVPGQGARDAFF. The CDR3, as DNA: TGCAGCGTTGAAGTCCCGGGACAGGGGGCGCGGGACGCTTTCTTT.

CDR3 sequence reads: CASSPETATEQYF. In DNA form, the CDR3 reads TGTGCCAGCTCACCAGAGACAGCAACCGAGCAGTACTTC. The genes are TRBV18 and TRBJ2-7; D perhaps matches TRBD1 (5 bases). From germline, CDR1 is KGHSH and CDR2 LQKENI. Trimming stripped 2 bases from V and 6 bases from J, with 11 bases between. The CDR3 spans 13 residues.

The chain uses TRBV27 and TRBJ2-1; 11 nucleotides align to TRBD1. This CDR3 contains 17 residues. The germline gives CDR1 MNHEY, CDR2 SMNVEV (reference sequence). Trimming cost V 2 bases and J 8 bases; bases outside gene matches: 11. As DNA, the CDR3 is TGTGCCAGCAGTTTACGACCGGGGACAGGGGGTACACATGAGCAGTTCTTC. Its protein product is CASSLRPGTGGTHEQFF.

The V and J genes are TRBV9 and TRBJ2-1, with 8 positions matching TRBD2. This CDR3 has 18 residues. Germline values: CDR1 SGDLS, CDR2 YYNGEE. J lost 0 bases, V lost 3 bases, and 11 bases had no gene match. CDR3 protein: CASSARRLAGGSYNEQFF. The CDR3 DNA follows: TGTGCCAGCAGCGCCCGGCGTTTGGCGGGAGGCTCCTACAATGAGCAGTTCTTC. The full variable domain, completed using reference TRBV9 and TRBJ2-1, is DSGVTQTPKHLITATGQRVTLRCSPRSGDLSVYWYQQSLDQGLQFLIQYYNGEERAKGNILERFSAQQFPDLHSELNLSSLELGDSALYFCASSARRLAGGSYNEQFFGPGTRLTVL.

V is TRBV7-9 and J is TRBJ2-7; no firm D call. Looked up from germline, CDR1 is SEHNR and CDR2 is FQNEAQ (reference sequence). This CDR3 is built from 12 residues. V lost 4 bases and J 5 bases, leaving 9 bases between the germline ends. The CDR3 spells CASSSWANEQYF. The CDR3 DNA is TGTGCCAGCAGCTCCTGGGCAAACGAGCAGTACTTC.

V is TRBV9 and J is TRBJ1-2; D might be TRBD1 (6 bases). The CDR3 contains 14 residues. Trimming shortened V by 4 bases and J by 5 bases, and 15 bases separated the two germline ends. CDR1 is SGDLS, CDR2 YYNGEE, per germline. The CDR3 here is CASSPWTEIYGYTF. DNA of the CDR3: TGTGCCAGCAGCCCCTGGACAGAAATATATGGCTACACCTTC.

J is TRBJ2-2 and V is TRBV7-9; D possibly corresponds to TRBD2 (5 bases). Trimming shortened V by 3 bases and J by 1 base, and 9 bases separated the two germline ends. Germline V CDR1 and CDR2: SEHNR, FQNEAQ (reference sequence). The length of the CDR3 is 15 residues. The CDR3 DNA follows: TGTGCCAGCAGCTTGTACGGGGTGAACACCGGGGAGCTGTTTTTT. Encoded protein: CASSLYGVNTGELFF.

The chain carries TRBV18 and TRBJ1-2, with TRBD1 matching over 10 bases. After removal of 3 bases from V and 2 bases from J, the junction contained 15 bases not matched to a gene. Germline CDR1 is KGHSH and CDR2 is LQKENI. This CDR3 is built from 19 residues. Written as DNA, the CDR3 is TGTGCCAGCTCACCTCTCACACCTTCTGGGACAGGGGAGAACTATGGCTACACCTTC. Protein product: CASSPLTPSGTGENYGYTF.

CDR3 sequence (DNA): TGTGCCAGCAGCCGGGACAGCCTAAATGAAAAACTGTTTTTT. Its translation is CASSRDSLNEKLFF. The chain links TRBV7-2 to TRBJ1-4, with 7 bases lining up with TRBD1. The CDR3 is 14 residues long. The germline V gene encodes CDR1 SGHTA and CDR2 FQGNSA. V lost 5 bases to trimming and J lost 5 bases; unmatched junction nucleotides: 5.

This clone was detected only once. The rearrangement joins TRBV11-3 to TRBJ1-2, with 8 bases identical to TRBD1. The germline gives CDR1 SGHNT, CDR2 YENEEA. The CDR3 runs to 17 residues. V shed 0 bases and J 4 bases; nucleotides not matched to a gene: 10. The CDR3 loop reads CASSLDLFGQGAYGYTF. For the CDR3, the DNA is TGTGCCAGCAGCTTAGATCTTTTCGGACAGGGAGCCTATGGCTACACCTTC.

The CDR3 bases are TGTGCCAGCAGCCCCTCAGGACAGGGAGTAGGGGAGCAGTACTTC. This translates into CASSPSGQGVGEQYF. The genes are TRBV9 and TRBJ2-7; 8 positions agree with TRBD1. J gave up 7 bases and V 4 bases, and 13 bases lay outside the gene matches. CDR1 SGDLS and CDR2 YYNGEE come from the germline V gene. This CDR3 spans 15 amino acids.

V gene TRBV11-3 combines with J gene TRBJ2-7; D unresolved. Germline V lookup: CDR1 SGHNT, CDR2 YENEEA. Trimming removed 3 bases from V and 5 bases from J, with 8 bases in between. The length of the CDR3 is 12 residues. In nucleotides, the CDR3 is TGTGCCAGCAGCTTTGTGGAGCACGAGCAGTACTTC. Protein product: CASSFVEHEQYF.

The J gene is TRBJ2-6, the V gene TRBV7-2; D not resolved. The CDR3 length is 16 residues. Trimming left V 2 bases short and J 1 base short, with 9 bases between. CDR1 SGHTA and CDR2 FQGNSA come from the germline V gene. The CDR3 region is CASSLPDSSGANVLTF. Written as DNA, the CDR3 is TGTGCCAGCAGCTTACCAGATTCTTCTGGGGCCAACGTCCTGACTTTC.

The rearrangement uses TRBV5-1 and TRBJ1-2; a weak D match, TRBD1 (5 bases). The germline V gene encodes CDR1 SGHRS and CDR2 YFSETQ. CDR3 length: 16 residues. V was cut by 0 bases and J by 1 base, with 13 bases left in between. CDR3 loop: CASSLGSSRDNYGYTF. CDR3 sequence (DNA): TGCGCCAGCAGCTTGGGATCGTCCAGGGATAACTATGGCTACACCTTC.

Concerning this clone itself: A junction end diverges from the germline sequence, so it may reflect a read error. The genes are TRBV7-7 and TRBJ2-5; 7 bases fit TRBD1. CDR3 length: 13 amino acids. Per the germline V gene, CDR1 is SSHAT and CDR2 is FNYEAQ (reference sequence). CDR3 in amino acids: CASSVDRVGTQYF. The CDR3 nucleotides read TGTGCTAGCAGCGTAGACAGGGTGGGGACCCAGTACTTC. The whole variable domain, remainder taken from reference TRBV7-7 and TRBJ2-5, is GAGVSQSPRYKVTKRGQDVTLRCDPISSHATLYWYQQALGQGPEFLTYFNYEAQPDKSGLPSDRFSAERPEGSISTLTIQRTEQRDSAMYRCASSVDRVGTQYFGPGTRLLVL.

Only one count was recorded for this clone. The V call is TRBV15, the J call TRBJ2-5; 7 bases are a match to TRBD1. The V and J ends lost 5 bases and 5 bases, in that order; junction bases with no gene match: 11. CDR1 is LNHNV, CDR2 YYDKDF, per germline (reference sequence). The CDR3 has 15 amino acids. CDR3 sequence reads: CATSRNRGSRETQYF. DNA of the CDR3: TGTGCCACCAGCCGGAACAGGGGTAGCCGGGAGACCCAGTACTTC.

The J gene is TRBJ2-3, the V gene TRBV7-9, with a possible D match to TRBD2 (6 bases). The CDR3 is made up of 17 amino acids. The V gene's germline CDR1 is SEHNR and CDR2 FQNEAQ (reference sequence). Trimming cost V 1 base and J 0 bases, with 14 bases left between them. The CDR3 DNA follows: TGTGCCAGCAGCTTAGTGGCCAGACTAGTAAGCACAGATACGCAGTATTTT. Encoded protein: CASSLVARLVSTDTQYF. The whole variable domain, filled in from reference TRBV7-9 and TRBJ2-3, reads DTGVSQNPRHKITKRGQNVTFRCDPISEHNRLYWYRQTLGQGPEFLTYFQNEAQLEKSRLLSDRFSAERPKGSFSTLEIQRTEQGDSAMYLCASSLVARLVSTDTQYFGPGTRLTVL.

The V gene is TRBV27, the J gene TRBJ1-4; the D gene is possibly TRBD1 (6 bases). With 3 bases removed from V and 6 bases from J, the gap between germline ends came to 23 bases. The germline CDR1 and CDR2 sequences are MNHEY and SMNVEV (reference sequence). The CDR3 covers 18 residues. As DNA, the CDR3 is TGTGCCAGCAGTTTCGACGTAGGTGGAAGGACAGTGGATGAAAAACTGTTTTTT. As protein: CASSFDVGGRTVDEKLFF.

The chain links TRBV19 to TRBJ2-3; a possible D gene is TRBD2 (7 bases). V lost 6 bases, J lost 4 bases, and 14 bases lay in between. Germline lookup yields CDR1 LNHDA and CDR2 SQIVND (reference sequence). The CDR3 totals 14 residues. The CDR3 here is CASRTPGGPDTQYF. The CDR3, as DNA: TGTGCCAGTAGAACTCCCGGGGGGCCAGATACGCAGTATTTT.

V and J are TRBV5-4 and TRBJ1-2; D is unclear. The CDR3 spans 15 residues. From germline, CDR1 is SGHNT and CDR2 YYREEE (reference sequence). The ends were cut back, 0 bases at V and 4 bases at J, with 13 bases in the middle. The CDR3 is CASSLAKGGPYGYTF. The DNA of the CDR3 is TGTGCCAGCAGCTTGGCCAAGGGAGGGCCCTATGGCTACACCTTC.

This sequence joins TRBV30 and TRBJ1-5; a possible D gene is TRBD1 (5 bases). Trimming left V 4 bases short and J 1 base short, with 14 bases between. The CDR3 contains 15 residues. Per the germline V gene, CDR1 is GTSNPN and CDR2 is SVGIG (reference sequence). CDR3 DNA sequence: TGTGCCTGGACCATGACGGGGGGGAGCAATCAGCCCCAGCATTTT. Its protein is CAWTMTGGSNQPQHF. The entire variable domain, with the rest obtained from reference TRBV30 and TRBJ1-5, is as follows: SQTIHQWPATLVQPVGSPLSLECTVEGTSNPNLYWYRQAAGRGLQLLFYSVGIGQISSEVPQNLSASRPQDRQFILSSKKLLLSDSGFYLCAWTMTGGSNQPQHFGDGTRLSIL.

The chain employs TRBV7-8 and TRBJ2-4; D gene unclear. With 3 bases removed from V and 5 bases from J, the gap between germline ends came to 11 bases. The germline gives CDR1 SGHVS, CDR2 FQNEAQ. The CDR3 totals 14 residues. CDR3 sequence reads: CASSFTGGQNIQYF. The CDR3 DNA sequence: TGTGCCAGCAGCTTCACGGGTGGCCAAAACATTCAGTACTTC.

V is TRBV19 and J is TRBJ1-5; D is unclear. The germline V and J ends were trimmed by 5 bases and 4 bases, with 9 bases remaining between them. CDR3 size: 13 residues. CDR1 LNHDA and CDR2 SQIVND come from the germline V gene (reference sequence). The DNA of the CDR3 is TGTGCCAGTAGTTTTCCCGGTAATCAGCCCCAGCATTTT. It yields the protein CASSFPGNQPQHF.

A single count supports this clone. The rearrangement joins TRBV7-3 to TRBJ1-1; D may be TRBD1 (5 bases). The CDR3 runs 13 residues. Germline CDR1 is SGHTA and CDR2 is FQGTGA. Trimming shortened V by 5 bases and J by 5 bases, and 12 bases separated the two germline ends. The CDR3: CASSTQGETEAFF. CDR3 nucleotide sequence: TGTGCCAGCAGCACTCAGGGCGAGACTGAAGCTTTCTTT.

This clone was picked up one time. V and J are TRBV10-3 and TRBJ2-1; TRBD2 matches at 7 bases. This CDR3 region has 18 residues. The germline CDR1 and CDR2 sequences are ENHRY and SYGVKD. After removal of 0 bases from V and 4 bases from J, the junction contained 12 bases not matched to a gene. CDR3 nucleotide sequence: TGTGCCATCAGTGAGTCGATTTGGCGGGAGCCCACGTACAATGAGCAGTTCTTC. It encodes CAISESIWREPTYNEQFF.

The DNA for the CDR3 is TGTGCCATCAGTGAATACGGTGAAAAACTGTTTTTT. Translating it yields CAISEYGEKLFF. J is TRBJ1-4 and V is TRBV10-3; D not resolved. This CDR3 is built from 12 residues. Germline V gene lookup returns CDR1 ENHRY and CDR2 SYGVKD. V was shortened by 3 bases and J by 7 bases, with 6 bases between the two germline ends.

This chain links TRBV10-3 with TRBJ1-1; D is unclear. V was shortened by 10 bases and J by 0 bases, with 12 bases between the two germline ends. This CDR3 has 13 residues. CDR1 is ENHRY, CDR2 SYGVKD, per germline. CDR3 residues: CATSQTVNTEAFF. The CDR3 DNA reads TGTGCCACCTCCCAGACTGTGAACACTGAAGCTTTCTTT.

The genes are TRBV30 and TRBJ1-2, with 8 bases aligning to TRBD1. The junction had 5 bases not matched to a gene; V was cut back by 4 bases and J by 4 bases. CDR1 is GTSNPN and CDR2 is SVGIG in the germline V gene (reference sequence). This CDR3 region has 13 residues. CDR3 in DNA: TGTGCCTGGATCGGGACAGGAGGCTATGGCTACACCTTC. Translated: CAWIGTGGYGYTF.

V is TRBV19 and J is TRBJ1-5, with 8 bases fitting TRBD1. V lost 3 bases to trimming and J lost 2 bases; unmatched junction nucleotides: 3. Germline values: CDR1 LNHDA, CDR2 SQIVND (reference sequence). CDR3 length equals 15 residues. CDR3 protein: CASSIEDRGNQPQHF. CDR3 DNA: TGTGCCAGTAGTATCGAGGACAGGGGCAATCAGCCCCAGCATTTT.

V usage is TRBV30 and J usage is TRBJ1-3, with unresolved D. CDR1 is GTSNPN, CDR2 SVGIG, per germline (reference sequence). This CDR3 contains 13 residues. V lost 5 bases, J lost 0 bases, and 8 bases lay in between. Here the CDR3 DNA reads TGTGCCTGGGGGCACAGCTCTGGAAACACCATATATTTT. It is translated as CAWGHSSGNTIYF.

The chain recombines TRBV20-1 with TRBJ1-1; the D is unclear. The V and J ends lost 6 bases and 11 bases respectively, with 13 bases between them. The CDR3 totals 10 residues. Germline CDR1 and CDR2: DFQATT and SNEGSKA (reference sequence). DNA for the CDR3: TGCAGTGCCGACCCGGGTACGGCTTTCTTT. The encoded protein is CSADPGTAFF.

The chain recombines TRBV6-5 with TRBJ1-3; D is perhaps TRBD1 (5 bases). This CDR3 has 14 amino acids. Trimming stripped 7 bases from V and 3 bases from J, with 13 bases between. CDR1 and CDR2 from the germline V gene are MNHEY and SVGAGI. For the CDR3, the DNA is TGTGCCAGCACCGTAGGGGTCGGTGGAAACACCATATATTTT. It encodes CASTVGVGGNTIYF.